This TCR beta chain originates from a study of siplizumab effects on memory and regulatory T cells. Whole-study results and caveats: Naive T cells, seemingly more diverse than memory cells, seemed major alloresponse contributors. Proliferating siplizumab-culture Tregs lacked confirmation of suppressive function. Among alloreactive clones, only a minor fraction mapped to unstimulated subsets.

This table comes from immunoSEQ multiplex PCR, and its TCRdb copy is limited to in-frame clones, with some not included. The sample records some 110,000 clones, about 94% being singletons. Concerning this clone: No antigen is known for it.

Sequenced: non-Treg CD4+ T cells sorted from blood. The sequence was obtained from a human donor in good health.

The DNA of the CDR3 is TGTGCCAGCAGTTTGGACGCGGGAGAGACCCAGTACTTC. It codes for CASSLDAGETQYF. The chain uses TRBV28 and TRBJ2-5; D is possibly TRBD2 (5 bases). Trimming pared 3 bases from V and 4 bases from J, leaving 9 bases between. CDR1 and CDR2 (germline): MDHEN, SYDVKM. The length of the CDR3 is 13 residues.